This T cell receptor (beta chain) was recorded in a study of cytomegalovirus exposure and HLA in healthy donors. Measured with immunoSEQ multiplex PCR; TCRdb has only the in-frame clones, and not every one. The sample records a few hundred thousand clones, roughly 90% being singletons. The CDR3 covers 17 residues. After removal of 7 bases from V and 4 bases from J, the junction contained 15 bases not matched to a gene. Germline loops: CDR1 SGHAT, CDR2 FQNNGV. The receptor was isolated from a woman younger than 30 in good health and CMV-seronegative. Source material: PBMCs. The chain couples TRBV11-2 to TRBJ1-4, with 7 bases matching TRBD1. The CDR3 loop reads CASNMAGTAAHNEKLFF. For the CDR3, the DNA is TGTGCCAGCAACATGGCCGGGACAGCCGCTCATAATGAAAAACTGTTTTTT.